This T cell receptor beta chain emerged from a study of glioma-infiltrating T cells. Notes on the study in general: Very few CDR3 sequences were shared between tissue and blood.

Germline CDR1 is MNHNS and CDR2 is SASEGT. Losses at the gene ends were 6 bases for V and 7 bases for J; bases not matched to a gene: 9. This CDR3 region has 15 residues. This clonotype was recorded at least ten times. Its antigen is unknown. TCR alpha and beta CDR3 regions were amplified from RNA using iRepertoire nested multiplex PCR. Input was roughly 85-400 ng of tissue mRNA or PBMC total RNA. TCRdb reanalysed the multiplex PCR reads using MiXCR and keeps one entry per CDR3 protein. The table includes under 200,000 distinct CDR3 sequences, roughly 32% detected once. Sequences were obtained from glioma tissue, nonneoplastic brain tissue, or PBMCs (not recorded which). This chain uses TRBV6-1 with TRBJ2-2, with TRBD2 matching 9 bases. The sequence derives from a human donor with low-grade glioma or glioblastoma, undergoing nonglioma brain surgery, or in good health (not recorded which). DNA for the CDR3: TGTGCCAGCAGGGGAACAGCGGGAGGAATCGGGGAGCTGTTTTTT. Encoded protein: CASRGTAGGIGELFF.